This T cell receptor (beta chain) was obtained from a study of T-cell reconstitution after alpha-beta-depleted transplantation in children. Points from the study as a whole: After one year, T-cell counts and TCRbeta diversity mostly came from new T cells. Expanded clones from the graft, numbering several hundred, reportedly supplied alpha-beta T cells about two months after transplant.

CDR1 and CDR2 (germline): SGHRS, YFSETQ. This CDR3 is 15 amino acids long. The V gene lost 0 bases and the J gene lost 5 bases, with 15 bases spanning the gap. The library targeted TCRbeta and was prepared with unique molecular identifiers. MiXCR, run by TCRdb on the PCR reads, gives a single entry per CDR3 protein. Seen here are roughly 150,000 distinct CDR3 sequences, 8.5% to 14% observed once, and the top ten hold less than 15%. This clonotype was seen many times. Its matching antigen is unknown. This rearrangement joins TRBV5-1 to TRBJ2-7, with D possibly matching TRBD2 (6 bases). The TCR comes from a boy between 2 and 10 years old with acute myeloid leukemia, due to receive a stem cell transplant. The sample here was PBMCs, taken before TCRalphabeta/CD19-depleted stem cell transplant. This CDR3 is CASSLADGSNHEQYF. The CDR3 coding sequence is TGCGCCAGCAGCTTGGCCGACGGGAGCAACCACGAGCAGTACTTC.